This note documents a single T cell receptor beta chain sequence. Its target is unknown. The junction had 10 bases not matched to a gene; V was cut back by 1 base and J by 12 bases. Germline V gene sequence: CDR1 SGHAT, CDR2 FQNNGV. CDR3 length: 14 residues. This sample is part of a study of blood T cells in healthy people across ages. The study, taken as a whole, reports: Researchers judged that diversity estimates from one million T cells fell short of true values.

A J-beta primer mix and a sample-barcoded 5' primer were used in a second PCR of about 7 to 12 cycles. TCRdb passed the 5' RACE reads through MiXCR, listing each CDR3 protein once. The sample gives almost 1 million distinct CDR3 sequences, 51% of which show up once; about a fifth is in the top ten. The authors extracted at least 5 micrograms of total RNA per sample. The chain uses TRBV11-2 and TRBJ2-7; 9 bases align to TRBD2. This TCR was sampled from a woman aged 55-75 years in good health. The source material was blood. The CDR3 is CASSLAGLAVGWYF. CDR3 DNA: TGTGCCAGCAGCTTAGCGGGACTAGCTGTCGGATGGTACTTC.